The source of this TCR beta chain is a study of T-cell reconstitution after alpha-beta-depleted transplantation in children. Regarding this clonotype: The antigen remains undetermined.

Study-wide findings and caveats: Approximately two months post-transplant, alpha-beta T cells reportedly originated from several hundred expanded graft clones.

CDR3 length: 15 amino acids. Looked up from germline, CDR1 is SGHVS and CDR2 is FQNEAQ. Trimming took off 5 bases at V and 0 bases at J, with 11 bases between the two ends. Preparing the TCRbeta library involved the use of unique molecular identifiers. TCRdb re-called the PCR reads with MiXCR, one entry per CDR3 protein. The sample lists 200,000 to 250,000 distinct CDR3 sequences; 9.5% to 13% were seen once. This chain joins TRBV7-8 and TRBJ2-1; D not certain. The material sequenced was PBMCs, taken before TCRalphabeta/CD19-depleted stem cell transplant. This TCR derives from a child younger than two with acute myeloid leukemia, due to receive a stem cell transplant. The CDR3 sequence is CASSPTESSYNEQFF. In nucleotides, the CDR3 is TGTGCCAGCAGCCCTACGGAGAGCTCCTACAATGAGCAGTTCTTC.